One and the same sample provided the 21 T cell receptor beta chains below, sequenced in a study of blood T cells in healthy people across ages. For the second PCR, which ran for roughly 7 to 11 cycles, a sample-barcoded 5' primer and a J-beta primer mix were used. TCRdb processed the 5' RACE reads anew with MiXCR; each CDR3 protein has one entry. The sample records about 1.7 million distinct CDR3 sequences, 28% being singletons. The specimen sequenced was blood. The receptors derive from a woman aged 25 to 45 in good health.

This clonotype was seen many times. The chain recombines TRBV20-1 with TRBJ1-5; no definite D call. Between the trimmed V and J ends, which lost 3 bases and 5 bases, there was a span of 8 bases. The CDR3 is 12 residues long. The germline CDR1 and CDR2 sequences are DFQATT and SNEGSKA (reference sequence). CDR3 in DNA: TGCAGTGCTAGGGGTGGGGATCAGCCCCAGCATTTT. Residues: CSARGGDQPQHF.

This chain connects TRBV7-9 to TRBJ2-3; 7 positions agree with TRBD2. The germline CDR1 and CDR2 sequences are SEHNR and FQNEAQ (reference sequence). Trimming took 5 bases from V and 1 from J; bases not matched to a gene: 9. The CDR3 runs to 16 residues. As DNA, the CDR3 is TGTGCCAGCAGCGCACGAGCGGGACGGGGCACAGATACGCAGTATTTT. Translating it yields CASSARAGRGTDTQYF.

This clonotype was found many times. The chain links TRBV6-6 to TRBJ1-2; D is unclear. Germline V CDR1 and CDR2: MNHNY, SVGAGI (reference sequence). Trimming pared 7 bases from V and 0 bases from J, leaving 6 bases between. The CDR3 sequence is 12 residues long. The CDR3 DNA reads TGTGCCAGCAACACACCTAACTATGGCTACACCTTC. As protein: CASNTPNYGYTF.

This clonotype is categorized as medium-sized. The gene calls are TRBV7-2 and TRBJ2-7; 11 bases align to TRBD2. The CDR3 totals 11 residues. Per germline, CDR1 SGHTA and CDR2 FQGNSA. Losses at the gene ends were 10 bases for V and 10 bases for J; bases not matched to a gene: 6. The CDR3 DNA sequence: TGTGCCACCAAACTAGCGGGGGTACAGTACTTC. This encodes CATKLAGVQYF.

CDR3 in DNA: TGTGCCAGCAGTTTATACAGCGGAAGAGGCACAGATACGCAGTATTTT. It is translated as CASSLYSGRGTDTQYF. This chain links TRBV28 with TRBJ2-3; D may be TRBD2 (5 bases). Deletions cut 1 base from V and 1 base from J, with 12 bases between. CDR3 length: 16 amino acids. Germline V lookup: CDR1 MDHEN, CDR2 SYDVKM.

V and J are TRBV29-1 and TRBJ2-7, with a weak D call TRBD1 (5 bases). CDR3 length: 11 amino acids. Trimming left V 7 bases short and J 2 bases short, with 9 bases between. CDR1 SQVTM and CDR2 ANQGSEA come from the germline V gene. For the CDR3, the DNA is TGCAGCGCCAGACAGACCTACGAGCAGTACTTC. This codes for CSARQTYEQYF.

This clonotype was seen a handful of times. The chain recombines TRBV5-1 with TRBJ2-3; 9 bases agree with TRBD2. J gave up 4 bases and V 6 bases, and 6 bases lay outside the gene matches. Germline assignment: CDR1 SGHRS and CDR2 YFSETQ. The CDR3 is 14 residues long. This CDR3 is CASTIAGVADTQYF. The CDR3 DNA follows: TGCGCCAGCACCATAGCGGGAGTAGCAGATACGCAGTATTTT.

This clonotype has only a few counts. The chain recombines TRBV5-1 with TRBJ1-1, with D uncertain. CDR3 length: 14 residues. Germline lookup yields CDR1 SGHRS and CDR2 YFSETQ. The ends were cut back, 3 bases at V and 1 base at J, with 10 bases in the middle. DNA of the CDR3: TGCGCCAGCAGCTCCCGCTACACGAACACTGAAGCTTTCTTT. It codes for CASSSRYTNTEAFF.

The chain employs TRBV20-1 and TRBJ1-1; 8 nucleotides line up with TRBD1. Germline CDR1 reads DFQATT; CDR2 reads SNEGSKA (reference sequence). This CDR3 region has 11 residues. V lost 2 bases, J lost 10 bases, and 3 bases stayed unmatched. This CDR3 is CSARKTGAAFF. In DNA form, the CDR3 reads TGCAGTGCTAGAAAGACAGGGGCAGCTTTCTTT.

This clonotype occurred a few times. The genes are TRBV20-1 and TRBJ1-5, with D tentatively TRBD1 (6 bases). The CDR3 is 12 amino acids. Germline values: CDR1 DFQATT, CDR2 SNEGSKA (reference sequence). Trimming stripped 1 base from V and 7 bases from J, with 8 bases between. CDR3 nucleotide sequence: TGCAGTGCTAGAGCAGGGGTCCAGCCCCAGCATTTT. The encoded protein is CSARAGVQPQHF.

This clonotype turned up a few times. The rearrangement uses TRBV24-1 and TRBJ1-2, with D unclear. Between the trimmed V and J ends, which lost 0 bases and 4 bases, there was a span of 8 bases. Germline V gives CDR1 KGHDR, CDR2 SFDVKD. The CDR3 contains 14 residues. CDR3 in DNA: TGTGCCACCAGTGATTTGCGACGAACCTATGGCTACACCTTC. Residues: CATSDLRRTYGYTF.

The CDR3 nucleotides read TGTGCCAGCAGCCAAGAGGGGCGGGGCTCCTACAATGAGCAGTTCTTC. It yields the protein CASSQEGRGSYNEQFF. The V call is TRBV3-1, the J call TRBJ2-1; D is possibly TRBD2 (6 bases). This CDR3 comprises 16 residues. With 0 bases removed from V and 0 bases from J, the gap between germline ends came to 9 bases. CDR1 is LGHDT, CDR2 YNNKEL, per germline (reference sequence).

This clonotype was counted at least ten times. The chain links TRBV10-2 to TRBJ2-7; the match to TRBD2 covers 8 bases. The V and J ends lost 3 bases and 2 bases, in that order; junction bases with no gene match: 9. The CDR3 covers 16 residues. CDR1 and CDR2 (germline): WSHSY, SAAADI. CDR3 loop: CASSDPGGGRTYEQYF. The CDR3 coding sequence is TGCGCCAGCAGTGACCCCGGGGGCGGGAGGACCTACGAGCAGTACTTC.

A remark on this clonotype: A read error may be the cause here, since a much bigger clone is one base away. This chain links TRBV5-5 with TRBJ2-7; D may match TRBD1 or TRBD2 (5 bases each). CDR3 size: 14 residues. Per the germline V gene, CDR1 is SGHKS and CDR2 is YYEKEE (reference sequence). Between the trimmed V and J ends, which lost 4 bases and 3 bases, there was a span of 14 bases. DNA for the CDR3: TGTGCCAGCAGCGCCCGGGACGGATACTACGAGCAGTACTTC. The encoded protein is CASSARDGYYEQYF.

This clonotype has only a few counts. V is TRBV5-5 and J is TRBJ1-2; D is possibly TRBD1 (6 bases). V shed 0 bases and J shed 8 bases, with 11 bases lying between them. The CDR3 contains 13 residues. CDR1 SGHKS and CDR2 YYEKEE come from the germline V gene (reference sequence). CDR3 amino acids: CASSLEDSSGYTF. DNA for the CDR3: TGTGCCAGCAGCTTGGAGGACAGCTCGGGCTACACCTTC.

This clonotype was counted only a few times. This chain joins TRBV27 and TRBJ1-2; unclear D gene. Germline loops: CDR1 MNHEY, CDR2 SMNVEV (reference sequence). This CDR3 has 14 amino acids. Trimming stripped 5 bases from V and 4 bases from J, with 14 bases between. The CDR3 DNA follows: TGTGCCAGCAGTCCTACACTTACCCTCTATGGCTACACCTTC. Protein product: CASSPTLTLYGYTF.

This clonotype was seen only a few times. The V gene is TRBV7-2, the J gene TRBJ2-5, with D possibly matching TRBD2 (6 bases). Trimming removed 5 bases at V and 5 bases at J, with 15 bases between. Germline loops: CDR1 SGHTA, CDR2 FQGNSA. CDR3 length: 14 amino acids. CDR3 sequence: CASSESGGTETQYF. The CDR3 DNA reads as TGTGCCAGCAGCGAGAGCGGAGGGACGGAGACCCAGTACTTC.

This clonotype has more than one count but fewer than ten. The V and J genes are TRBV3-1 and TRBJ1-2; D possibly corresponds to TRBD1 (5 bases). CDR3 size: 12 residues. Between the trimmed V and J ends, which lost 0 bases and 7 bases, there was a span of 6 bases. Germline-derived CDR1 and CDR2 are LGHDT and YNNKEL (reference sequence). CDR3 DNA sequence: TGTGCCAGCAGCCAAGACAGGGTTGGCTACACCTTC. It encodes CASSQDRVGYTF.

Remarks on this clonotype: The CDR3 ends on some other residue instead of the conserved phenylalanine or tryptophan, so this is likely a read error. The CDR3 bases are TGTGCCAGCAGTCCACCAGCGGGGGGGCTCACAGATACGCAGTATTAT. It specifies CASSPPAGGLTDTQYY. This chain uses TRBV12-3 or TRBV12-4 with TRBJ2-3; 10 positions match TRBD2. V shed 5 bases, J shed 2 bases, and the junction held 7 bases outside the gene matches. The CDR3 covers 16 residues.

This clonotype was recorded a few times. The rearrangement uses TRBV24-1 and TRBJ2-7; tentatively, D is TRBD2 (7 bases). From germline, CDR1 is KGHDR and CDR2 SFDVKD. V lost 7 bases, J lost 2 bases, and 35 bases lay in between. This CDR3 is 21 amino acids long. In nucleotides, the CDR3 is TGTGCCACCAGGGAGTCTGGGGGCCCCAAGGGGACTACAACGCTTCCCTACGAGCAGTACTTC. This sequence encodes CATRESGGPKGTTTLPYEQYF.

The chain links TRBV10-3 to TRBJ2-3; 9 bases line up with TRBD2. The CDR3 loop spans 15 amino acids. J lost 4 bases, V lost 5 bases, and 7 bases had no gene match. Germline CDR1 ENHRY, CDR2 SYGVKD. The CDR3 region is CAISPSGVGADTQYF. CDR3 bases: TGTGCCATCAGTCCTAGCGGGGTGGGCGCAGATACGCAGTATTTT.